A selection of T cell receptor beta chains follows, all from one sample in a study of response to subunit inactivated influenza vaccine. In TCRdb, the RT-PCR reads were re-called with MiXCR into one record per CDR3 protein. This sample yields 630,000 or so distinct CDR3 sequences, of which around 14% are seen a single time; around 10% belongs to the top ten. Specimen: PBMCs from blood, collected 11 to 12 days after vaccination. The receptors here all came from a man aged 45-65 years who received an inactivated influenza vaccine. Both conserved end residues are part of each CDR3. The D gene is left open where the match is weak.

j_call	v_call	d_call	cdr3_aa
TRBJ2-2	TRBV24-1	-	CATSDDRAGEDTGELFF
TRBJ2-1	TRBV18	-	CASSRLSAAFEDEQFF
TRBJ2-5	TRBV6-1	-	CASYRARGETQYF
TRBJ2-3	TRBV24-1	TRBD2	CATSPGAGGPPDTQYF
TRBJ1-1	TRBV5-8	-	CASSFGFGSTEAFF
TRBJ1-2	TRBV7-7	-	CASSLGTPEGGYTF
TRBJ2-5	TRBV4-3	-	CASSQDKGRSETQYF
TRBJ2-7	TRBV20-1	TRBD1	CSASRTGVGSYEQYF
TRBJ2-3	TRBV5-1	-	CASSSRGSGSTDTQYF
TRBJ1-2	TRBV5-1	-	CASSLETGYGYTF
TRBJ2-3	TRBV7-8	TRBD2	CASSLLVPSGSLRTQYF
TRBJ2-7	TRBV7-9	TRBD2	CASSLDYLTSGTDEQYF
TRBJ2-3	TRBV12-3/TRBV12-4	-	CASSLVGEDTQYF
TRBJ2-1	TRBV20-1	TRBD1	CSARTGGNEQFF
TRBJ2-3	TRBV10-1	TRBD2	CASSEVSGGPGGDTQYF
TRBJ2-7	TRBV5-1	-	CASSLGPRAVSRGGEQYF
TRBJ1-2	TRBV5-6	-	CASSTPKDGNYGYTF
TRBJ2-2	TRBV9	TRBD2	CASSSGLAGTANTGELFF
TRBJ2-7	TRBV6-5	TRBD2	CASSYSIGLAGTYEQYF
TRBJ2-5	TRBV25-1	-	CASSEFVGVGETQYF
TRBJ2-7	TRBV20-1	-	CSARPLLGQIGQYF
TRBJ1-5	TRBV12-3/TRBV12-4	-	CASSETYSNQPQHF
TRBJ2-5	TRBV7-2	TRBD2	CASSSWTSGSSETQYF
TRBJ2-2	TRBV20-1	-	CSAMLANTGELFF
TRBJ1-6	TRBV11-2	TRBD1	CASSLLKGQGFTYNSPLHF
TRBJ1-2	TRBV9	TRBD1	CASSPGTGGYYGYTF
TRBJ2-2	TRBV6-1	TRBD2	CASRSPPGLAGVGTGELFF
TRBJ2-5	TRBV4-3	-	CASSQDWGQETQYF
TRBJ1-1	TRBV28	-	CASSTAFVQVRNTEAFF
TRBJ2-2	TRBV5-1	-	CASSLAPKGTGELFF
TRBJ2-2	TRBV7-2	-	CASSASTRGTSGELFF
TRBJ2-1	TRBV7-9	-	CASSMDNNRAYNEQFF
TRBJ2-6	TRBV28	TRBD1	CASSLFGQGIAGANVLTF
TRBJ1-6	TRBV20-1	TRBD1	CSAGETGGGYSPLHF
TRBJ1-4	TRBV7-9	TRBD1	CASSYLRDRGEKLFF
TRBJ2-1	TRBV5-1	-	CASSLHPTGSYNEQFF
TRBJ1-5	TRBV5-5	-	CASSGPGVANQPQHF
TRBJ2-1	TRBV9	TRBD1	CASSVRQGAYNEQFF
TRBJ2-1	TRBV27	-	CASSWGVGGEQFF
TRBJ2-1	TRBV15	-	CATSRDLGYNEQFF
TRBJ1-2	TRBV20-1	-	CSARDHFAAVRSGNGYTF
TRBJ2-1	TRBV14	TRBD2	CASSQGGSPFF
TRBJ2-3	TRBV4-3	TRBD2	CASSQDPSGGAIDTQYF
TRBJ2-7	TRBV12-3/TRBV12-4	TRBD2	CASTKSGRDYEQYF
TRBJ2-3	TRBV7-3	-	CASSPRAVEADTQYF